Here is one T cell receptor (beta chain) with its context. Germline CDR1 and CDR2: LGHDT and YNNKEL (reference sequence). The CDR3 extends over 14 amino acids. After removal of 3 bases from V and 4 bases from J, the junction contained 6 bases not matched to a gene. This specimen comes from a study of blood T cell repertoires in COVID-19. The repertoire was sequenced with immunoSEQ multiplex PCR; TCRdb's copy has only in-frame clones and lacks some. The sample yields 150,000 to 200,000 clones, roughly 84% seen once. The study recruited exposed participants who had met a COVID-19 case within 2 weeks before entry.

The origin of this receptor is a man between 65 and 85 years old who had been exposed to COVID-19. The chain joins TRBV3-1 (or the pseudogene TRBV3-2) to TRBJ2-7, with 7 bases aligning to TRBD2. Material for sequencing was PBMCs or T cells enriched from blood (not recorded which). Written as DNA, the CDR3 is TGTGCCAGCAGCCAGCTGGCGGGGGTGTACGAGCAGTACTTC. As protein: CASSQLAGVYEQYF.